The 8 T cell receptor beta chains reported below all come from one sample, sequenced in a study of human T cells and chemical hapten exposure. Time point given: patch test 2, 6 weeks after DPC sensitization. Described treatment: therapeutic diphenylcyclopropenone sensitization with weekly scalp DPC. TCRdb analysed the RACE reads with MiXCR anew, one entry per CDR3 protein. The data contain around 99,000 distinct CDR3 sequences, 9.2% of them singletons. The sample in question was whole blood, obtained in connection with sensitization to the hapten diphenylcyclopropenone (DPC). The receptors originated from a woman in her thirties or forties with alopecia areata. Some clones in this sample may be carry-over from other donors' samples.

This clonotype was picked up a small number of times. The genes are TRBV11-2 and TRBJ2-7; 8 nucleotides agree with TRBD1. The junction had 8 bases not matched to a gene; V was cut back by 5 bases and J by 2 bases. Germline CDR1 SGHAT, CDR2 FQNNGV. CDR3 length: 15 amino acids. CDR3 loop: CASSITTGDPYEQYF. The CDR3 DNA reads as TGTGCCAGCAGCATTACGACAGGGGACCCCTACGAGCAGTACTTC.

This clonotype was counted ten times or more. The chain employs TRBV28 and TRBJ1-1; 7 nucleotides match TRBD1. This CDR3 is 15 amino acids long. Germline V lookup: CDR1 MDHEN, CDR2 SYDVKM. Trimming cost V 6 bases and J 7 bases; bases outside gene matches: 14. The CDR3 here is CASRPVDRVGGEAFF. As DNA, the CDR3 is TGTGCCAGCAGACCCGTTGACAGGGTTGGTGGTGAAGCTTTCTTT.

Comment on this clonotype: A much bigger clone sits one base away, suggesting this may be a read error. The chain links TRBV7-2 to TRBJ1-6, with D hard to call. This CDR3 is 12 amino acids long. Per germline, CDR1 SGHTA and CDR2 FQGNSA. In DNA form, the CDR3 reads TGTGCCAGCAGCTTTAATAATTCACCCCCCCACTTT. Its protein product is CASSFNNSPPHF.

Notes on this clonotype: At one end the junction does not follow the germline gene, possibly because of a read error. CDR3 protein: CTSSYLPVGQNQPQHF. DNA for the CDR3: TGTACCAGCAGTTACCTCCCGGTTGGGCAGAATCAGCCCCAGCATTTT. J is TRBJ1-5 and V is TRBV27; no clear D. CDR1 and CDR2 from the germline V gene are MNHEY and SMNVEV (reference sequence). The CDR3 length is 16 residues.

With respect to this clonotype: A read error may account for a junction end that differs from germline. The genes are TRBV24-1 and TRBJ2-1; D gene uncertain. The CDR3 contains 13 residues. The germline V gene has CDR1 KGHDR and CDR2 SFDVKD. The CDR3 spells CATSAPDNNELFF. CDR3 bases: TGTGCCACCAGTGCGCCAGATAACAATGAGCTGTTCTTC.

This clonotype was observed at least ten times. The chain employs TRBV12-3 or TRBV12-4 and TRBJ1-5, with D tentatively TRBD1 (5 bases). This CDR3 has 13 amino acids. V lost 3 bases and J lost 7, with 10 bases in between. The CDR3 coding sequence is TGTGCCAGCAGTTTCAGGGTGCTCCAGCCCCAGCATTTT. It translates to CASSFRVLQPQHF.

The chain recombines TRBV5-1 with TRBJ1-1, with D possibly matching TRBD1 (5 bases). Per germline, CDR1 SGHRS and CDR2 YFSETQ. The CDR3 consists of 16 residues. With 2 bases removed from V and 4 bases from J, the gap between germline ends came to 18 bases. This chain's CDR3 is CASSFIRESAITEAFF. The CDR3 DNA reads as TGCGCCAGCAGCTTCATCAGGGAAAGCGCGATCACTGAAGCTTTCTTT.

This chain uses TRBV16 with TRBJ2-7; D gene unclear. Germline lookup yields CDR1 KGHSY and CDR2 FQNENV. The CDR3 loop spans 13 amino acids. The V end was cut by 2 bases, the J end by 3 bases, with 8 bases between. The CDR3 region has the DNA TGTGCCAGCAGCCAAGACATGTTCTACGAGCAGTACTTC. Translation gives CASSQDMFYEQYF.